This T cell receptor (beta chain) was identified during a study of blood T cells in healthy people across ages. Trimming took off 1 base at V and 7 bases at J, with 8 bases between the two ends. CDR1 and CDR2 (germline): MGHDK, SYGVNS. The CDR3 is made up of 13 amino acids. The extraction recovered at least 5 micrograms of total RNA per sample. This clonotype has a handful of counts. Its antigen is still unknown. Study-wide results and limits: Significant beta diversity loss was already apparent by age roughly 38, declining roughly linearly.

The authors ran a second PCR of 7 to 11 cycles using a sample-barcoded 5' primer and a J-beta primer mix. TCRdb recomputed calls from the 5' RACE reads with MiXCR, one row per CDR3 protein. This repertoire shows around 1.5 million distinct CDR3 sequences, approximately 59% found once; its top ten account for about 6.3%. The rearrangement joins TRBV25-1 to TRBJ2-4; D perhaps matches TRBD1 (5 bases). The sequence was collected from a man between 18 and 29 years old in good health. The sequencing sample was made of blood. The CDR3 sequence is CASSELGLNIQYF. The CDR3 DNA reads TGTGCCAGCAGTGAATTGGGGCTGAACATTCAGTACTTC. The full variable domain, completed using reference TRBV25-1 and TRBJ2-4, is EADIYQTPRYLVIGTGKKITLECSQTMGHDKMYWYQQDPGMELHLIHYSYGVNSTEKGDLSSESTVSRIRTEHFPLTLESARPSHTSQYLCASSELGLNIQYFGAGTRLSVL.